This TCR beta chain was sequenced for a study of blood T cell repertoires in COVID-19. Overall study: PBMCs, B-cell-depleted T cells, or T cells provided the cDNA or gDNA that made up the material.

The CDR3 has 13 residues. The V gene's germline CDR1 is SGHAT and CDR2 FQNNGV. With 4 bases clipped from V and 7 bases from J, the junction kept 5 bases outside the gene matches. Study processing details: Estimated nucleated cell counts came from reference gene primer amplification. TCRdb keeps only in-frame clones here, not all; method: immunoSEQ multiplex PCR. V and J calls plus clone size are reproduced from that table; the DNA served to infer D and trimming. Found here are 97,000 or so clones, around 80% of them singletons; the top ten hold around 18%. This chain links TRBV11-2 with TRBJ1-2; 8 bases agree with TRBD1. The receptor was derived from a man of 80 years or more with acute or convalescent COVID-19. The sample taken for sequencing was peripheral blood. The CDR3 is CASSSGQGVGYTF. DNA of the CDR3: TGTGCCAGCAGCTCCGGACAGGGAGTTGGCTACACCTTC.